These 22 T cell receptor beta chains were all obtained from the same sample, sequenced in a study of T cell responses to AZD1222 COVID-19 vaccine. The table came from immunoSEQ multiplex PCR; TCRdb's copy has only in-frame clones and leaves some out. The data contain 130,000 to 150,000 clones, around 91% of them seen just once; the ten biggest clones take up less than 5.5%. This material consisted of peripheral blood, taken on day 0 of AZD1222 vaccination. Receptor source: an adult in good health.

J is TRBJ2-3 and V is TRBV7-9; 13 bases are shared with TRBD2. The germline CDR1 and CDR2 sequences are SEHNR and FQNEAQ (reference sequence). The V segment lost 5 bases and the J segment 4 bases; nucleotides outside the gene matches: 6. The CDR3 is 16 residues long. The CDR3 is CASSHGTSGVSDTQYF. CDR3 coding DNA: TGTGCCAGCAGCCACGGGACTAGCGGGGTTTCAGATACGCAGTATTTT.

J is TRBJ2-7 and V is TRBV7-8; TRBD2 matches 8 bases. The CDR3 sequence is 15 residues long. Germline trimming cut 2 bases from V and 0 bases from J; bases unmatched to any gene: 3. The V gene's germline CDR1 is SGHVS and CDR2 FQNEAQ. As DNA, the CDR3 is TGTGCCAGCAGCTTATCGGGGGGGCACTCCTACGAGCAGTACTTC. This sequence encodes CASSLSGGHSYEQYF.

V gene TRBV7-2 combines with J gene TRBJ2-1; D could derive from TRBD1 or TRBD2 (5 bases each). Trimming stripped 5 bases from V and 4 bases from J, with 12 bases between. This CDR3 has 14 amino acids. The germline gives CDR1 SGHTA, CDR2 FQGNSA. The CDR3 sequence is CASSKVGTYNEQFF. The CDR3, as DNA: TGTGCCAGCAGCAAGGTGGGGACGTACAATGAGCAGTTCTTC.

The V call is TRBV4-3, the J call TRBJ1-2; D gene ambiguous. Germline V gene sequence: CDR1 LGHNA, CDR2 YSLEER. V was trimmed by 1 base and J by 7 bases, leaving 4 bases between them. The CDR3 length is 11 residues. CDR3 sequence: CASSQGGGYTF. CDR3 DNA: TGCGCCAGCAGCCAAGGGGGTGGCTACACCTTC.

The gene calls are TRBV16 and TRBJ1-1, with a tentative D call TRBD1 (5 bases). Germline CDR1 reads KGHSY; CDR2 reads FQNENV. V dropped 0 bases and J dropped 8 bases, with 13 bases sitting between them. The CDR3 is made up of 14 amino acids. The CDR3, as DNA: TGTGCCAGCAGCCAATCGGCAGGGCCATCCGAAGCTTTCTTT. Translation gives CASSQSAGPSEAFF.

The CDR3 DNA follows: TGTGCCAGCAGCCTAGCGGGGAACGAAGAGACCCAGTACTTC. Amino acid sequence: CASSLAGNEETQYF. V usage is TRBV7-3 and J usage is TRBJ2-5, with 9 bases aligning to TRBD2. CDR1 and CDR2 (germline): SGHTA, FQGTGA. The V gene end was trimmed by 5 bases and the J gene end by 3 bases; junction bases not matched to a gene: 4. The CDR3 totals 14 residues. Full variable domain (outside the CDR3, taken from reference TRBV7-3 and TRBJ2-5): GAGVSQTPSNKVTEKGKYVELRCDPISGHTALYWYRQSLGQGPEFLIYFQGTGAADDSGLPNDRFFAVRPEGSVSTLKIQRTERGDSAVYLCASSLAGNEETQYFGPGTRLLVL.

Here the CDR3 reads CATSRLTVTNYGYTF. DNA of the CDR3: TGTGCCACCAGCAGATTGACAGTGACTAACTATGGCTACACCTTC. The chain joins TRBV15 to TRBJ1-2; the D gene is possibly TRBD1 (5 bases). Trimming stripped 2 bases from V and 0 bases from J, with 10 bases between. Germline loops: CDR1 LNHNV, CDR2 YYDKDF (reference sequence). CDR3 length: 15 amino acids.

The chain is built from TRBV6-1 and TRBJ1-4; D is unresolved. Looked up from germline, CDR1 is MNHNS and CDR2 is SASEGT. CDR3 length: 13 amino acids. Trimming removed 6 bases from V and 6 bases from J, with 11 bases in between. CDR3 coding DNA: TGTGCCAGCAGAGGGAGAAGACATGAAAAACTGTTTTTT. It yields the protein CASRGRRHEKLFF.

Here the CDR3 reads CASSPSGEGNQPQHF. The CDR3 DNA follows: TGTGCCAGCAGCCCCTCTGGGGAGGGCAATCAGCCCCAGCATTTT. V gene TRBV7-9 combines with J gene TRBJ1-5; D is ambiguous. Germline V CDR1 and CDR2: SEHNR, FQNEAQ (reference sequence). CDR3 size: 15 residues. Trimming took off 5 bases at V and 2 bases at J, with 13 bases between the two ends.

The chain uses TRBV27 and TRBJ2-1; TRBD2 agrees at 8 bases. Trimming cost V 8 bases and J 6 bases; bases outside gene matches: 12. The germline V gene has CDR1 MNHEY and CDR2 SMNVEV (reference sequence). This CDR3 is built from 15 residues. The CDR3 region has the DNA TGTGCCAGCGTCCGAACTAGCGGAGTTAGCAATGAGCAGTTCTTC. Translation gives CASVRTSGVSNEQFF.

The chain employs TRBV11-1 and TRBJ2-7, with 8 positions matching TRBD2. This CDR3 comprises 14 residues. V trimming: 5 bases; J trimming: 0 bases; junction bases outside the gene matches: 3. Germline CDR1 is SGHAT and CDR2 is FQDESV (reference sequence). CDR3 in amino acids: CASSPSGGSYEQYF. Written as DNA, the CDR3 is TGTGCCAGCAGCCCAAGCGGGGGCTCCTACGAGCAGTACTTC. Full variable domain (missing parts from reference TRBV11-1 and TRBJ2-7): EAEVAQSPRYKITEKSQAVAFWCDPISGHATLYWYRQILGQGPELLVQFQDESVVDDSQLPKDRFSAERLKGVDSTLKIQPAELGDSAMYLCASSPSGGSYEQYFGPGTRLTVT.

The chain combines TRBV6-6 with TRBJ1-1, with D possibly matching TRBD1 (5 bases). Germline lookup yields CDR1 MNHNY and CDR2 SVGAGI (reference sequence). This CDR3 region has 14 residues. V lost 9 bases, J lost 2 bases, and 16 bases lay in between. CDR3 region: CASHKAGINTEAFF. The DNA of the CDR3 is TGTGCCAGTCACAAAGCAGGGATCAACACTGAAGCTTTCTTT.

The rearrangement joins TRBV7-9 to TRBJ1-1; D call uncertain. The germline V gene encodes CDR1 SEHNR and CDR2 FQNEAQ (reference sequence). The CDR3 runs to 14 residues. Trimming took off 5 bases at V and 4 bases at J, with 14 bases between the two ends. CDR3 region: CASSPLGGSTEAFF. Written as DNA, the CDR3 is TGTGCCAGCAGCCCCCTGGGTGGGAGCACTGAAGCTTTCTTT. The variable domain in full, with the rest retrieved from reference TRBV7-9 and TRBJ1-1, is DTGVSQNPRHKITKRGQNVTFRCDPISEHNRLYWYRQTLGQGPEFLTYFQNEAQLEKSRLLSDRFSAERPKGSFSTLEIQRTEQGDSAMYLCASSPLGGSTEAFFGQGTRLTVV.

The V and J genes are TRBV9 and TRBJ2-3; tentatively, D is TRBD2 (5 bases). Germline V gives CDR1 SGDLS, CDR2 YYNGEE. The germline V and J ends were trimmed by 0 bases and 1 base, with 9 bases remaining between them. The length of the CDR3 is 15 residues. The CDR3, as DNA: TGTGCCAGCAGCGTAGTGTCCGGGGGCACAGATACGCAGTATTTT. As protein: CASSVVSGGTDTQYF.

The chain uses TRBV7-7 and TRBJ2-1; D might be TRBD1 (6 bases). The CDR3 extends over 13 amino acids. V dropped 1 base and J dropped 8 bases, with 9 bases sitting between them. CDR1 is SSHAT and CDR2 is FNYEAQ in the germline V gene (reference sequence). CDR3 region: CASSLVRGDEQFF. DNA of the CDR3: TGTGCCAGCAGCTTAGTCAGGGGCGATGAGCAGTTCTTC. The full variable domain, its missing parts supplied by reference TRBV7-7 and TRBJ2-1, is GAGVSQSPRYKVTKRGQDVTLRCDPISSHATLYWYQQALGQGPEFLTYFNYEAQPDKSGLPSDRFSAERPEGSISTLTIQRTEQRDSAMYRCASSLVRGDEQFFGPGTRLTVL.

V and J are TRBV24-1 and TRBJ1-1; D unclear. V was pared by 6 bases and J by 7 bases, with 8 bases between. In germline, CDR1 is KGHDR, CDR2 SFDVKD. This CDR3 is built from 11 residues. The CDR3 DNA reads as TGTGCCACCAGTCGGAGGATTGAAGCTTTCTTT. It codes for CATSRRIEAFF.

The V and J genes are TRBV6-2 or TRBV6-3 and TRBJ2-1; 7 nucleotides align to TRBD1. The CDR3 runs to 15 residues. The germline CDR1 and CDR2 sequences are MNHEY and SVGEGT. J lost 6 bases, V lost 5 bases, and 10 bases had no gene match. The CDR3 reads CASSGDSLVGNEQFF. The CDR3 region has the DNA TGTGCCAGCAGTGGGGACAGTCTTGTGGGCAATGAGCAGTTCTTC.

The V and J genes are TRBV6-2 or TRBV6-3 and TRBJ1-6; tentatively, D is TRBD1 (6 bases). V lost 2 bases, J lost 8 bases, and 10 bases lay in between. Germline loops: CDR1 MNHEY, CDR2 SVGEGT. The CDR3 runs 14 residues. The CDR3 DNA reads as TGTGCCAGCAGTTACAAGGGGGAGGATTCACCCCTCCACTTT. Protein product: CASSYKGEDSPLHF.

This clone was seen once. Other DNA sequences of this sample code for an identical CDR3. CDR3 sequence reads: CASSVGSPNEQFF. The CDR3 nucleotides are TGTGCCAGCAGCGTGGGGTCGCCGAATGAGCAGTTCTTC. V is TRBV9 and J is TRBJ2-1, with D unclear. Trimming took off 2 bases at V and 7 bases at J, with 10 bases between the two ends. This CDR3 region has 13 residues. Germline CDR1 SGDLS, CDR2 YYNGEE.

The gene calls are TRBV6-2 or TRBV6-3 and TRBJ1-6; D is unresolved. Trimming left V 1 base short and J 7 bases short, with 8 bases between. The CDR3 runs to 14 residues. Germline CDR1 MNHEY, CDR2 SVGEGT. The CDR3 region has the DNA TGTGCCAGCAGTTACTATATCCGGAATTCACCCCTCCACTTT. It encodes CASSYYIRNSPLHF.

This rearrangement joins TRBV5-4 to TRBJ1-2; 7 bases are a match to TRBD1. V lost 6 bases and J lost 5; bases outside the gene matches: 7. This CDR3 is 13 amino acids long. The V gene's germline CDR1 is SGHNT and CDR2 YYREEE (reference sequence). CDR3 sequence: CASNGQGGYGYTF. The CDR3 nucleotides are TGTGCCAGCAACGGGCAGGGGGGGTATGGCTACACCTTC.

The rearrangement joins TRBV4-1 to TRBJ1-1, with D possibly matching TRBD1 (5 bases). CDR1 and CDR2 (germline): MGHRA, YSYEKL. This CDR3 comprises 14 residues. Trimming stripped 4 bases from V and 1 base from J, with 10 bases between. CDR3 sequence reads: CASSPQVWNTEAFF. The DNA of the CDR3 is TGCGCCAGCAGCCCACAGGTTTGGAACACTGAAGCTTTCTTT.